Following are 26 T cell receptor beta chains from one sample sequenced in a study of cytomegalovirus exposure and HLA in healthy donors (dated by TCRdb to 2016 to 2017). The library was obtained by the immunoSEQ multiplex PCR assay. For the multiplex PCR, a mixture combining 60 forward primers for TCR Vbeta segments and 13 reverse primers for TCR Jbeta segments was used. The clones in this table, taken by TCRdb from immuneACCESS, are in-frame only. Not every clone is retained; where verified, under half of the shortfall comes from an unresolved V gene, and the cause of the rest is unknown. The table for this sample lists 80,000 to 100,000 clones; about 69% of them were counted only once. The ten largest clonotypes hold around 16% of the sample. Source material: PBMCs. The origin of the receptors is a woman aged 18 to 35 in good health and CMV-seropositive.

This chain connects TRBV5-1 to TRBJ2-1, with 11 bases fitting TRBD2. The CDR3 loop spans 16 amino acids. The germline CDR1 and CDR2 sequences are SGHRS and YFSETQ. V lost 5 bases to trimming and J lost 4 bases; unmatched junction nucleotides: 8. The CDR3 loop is CASSLGLAGGYNEQFF. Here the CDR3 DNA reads TGCGCCAGCAGTCTTGGACTAGCGGGTGGATACAATGAGCAGTTCTTC.

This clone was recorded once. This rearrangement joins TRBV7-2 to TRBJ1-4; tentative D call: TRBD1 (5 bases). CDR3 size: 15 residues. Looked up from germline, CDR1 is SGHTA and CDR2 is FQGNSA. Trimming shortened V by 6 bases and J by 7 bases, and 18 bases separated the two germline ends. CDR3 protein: CASRGVGTGGEKLFF. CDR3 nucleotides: TGTGCCAGCAGGGGAGTGGGGACCGGGGGTGAAAAACTGTTTTTT.

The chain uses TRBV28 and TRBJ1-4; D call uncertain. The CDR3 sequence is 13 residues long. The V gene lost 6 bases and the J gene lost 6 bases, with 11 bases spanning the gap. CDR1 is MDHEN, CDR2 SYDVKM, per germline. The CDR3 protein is CASRPGTHEKLFF. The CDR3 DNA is TGTGCCAGCAGACCAGGTACCCATGAAAAACTGTTTTTT.

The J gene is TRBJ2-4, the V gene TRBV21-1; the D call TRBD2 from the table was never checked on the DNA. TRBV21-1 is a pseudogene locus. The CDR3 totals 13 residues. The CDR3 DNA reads TGTGCCAGCAGCTTACGTGGGGAGTACATTCAGTACTTC. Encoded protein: CASSLRGEYIQYF.

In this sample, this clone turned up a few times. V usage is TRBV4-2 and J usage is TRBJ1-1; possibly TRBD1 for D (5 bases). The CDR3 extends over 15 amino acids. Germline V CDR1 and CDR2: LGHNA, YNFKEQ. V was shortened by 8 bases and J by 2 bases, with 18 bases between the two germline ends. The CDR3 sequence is CASQGAWQTNTEAFF. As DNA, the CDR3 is TGTGCCAGCCAAGGGGCCTGGCAGACCAACACTGAAGCTTTCTTT.

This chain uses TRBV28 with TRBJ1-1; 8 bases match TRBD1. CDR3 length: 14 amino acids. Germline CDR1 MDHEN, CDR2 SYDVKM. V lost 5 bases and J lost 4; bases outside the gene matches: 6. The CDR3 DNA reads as TGTGCCAGCAGTCCAGGGGGCTCGGGCACTGAAGCTTTCTTT. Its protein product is CASSPGGSGTEAFF. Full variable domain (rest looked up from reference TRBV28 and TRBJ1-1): DVKVTQSSRYLVKRTGEKVFLECVQDMDHENMFWYRQDPGLGLRLIYFSYDVKMKEKGDIPEGYSVSREKKERFSLILESASTNQTSMYLCASSPGGSGTEAFFGQGTRLTVV.

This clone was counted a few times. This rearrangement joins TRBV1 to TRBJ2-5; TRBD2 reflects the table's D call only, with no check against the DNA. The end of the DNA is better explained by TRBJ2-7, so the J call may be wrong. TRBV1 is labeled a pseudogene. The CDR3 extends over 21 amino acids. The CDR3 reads CTSSQDPAWGLTFCASYEQYF. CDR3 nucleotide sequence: TGCACCAGCAGCCAAGATCCGGCGTGGGGACTGACCTTTTGTGCCTCCTACGAGCAGTACTTC.

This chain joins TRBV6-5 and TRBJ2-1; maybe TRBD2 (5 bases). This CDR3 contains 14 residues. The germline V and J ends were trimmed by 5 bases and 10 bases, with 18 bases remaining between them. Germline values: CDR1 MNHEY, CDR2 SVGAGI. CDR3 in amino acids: CASSAPLVAREQFF. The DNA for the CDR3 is TGTGCCAGCAGTGCCCCACTAGTCGCCCGAGAGCAGTTCTTC.

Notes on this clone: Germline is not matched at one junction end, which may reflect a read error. CDR3 in DNA: TGTGCTAGCAGCCCGGGGCTAGCGGGAGCCTACGAGCAGTACTTC. Amino acids: CASSPGLAGAYEQYF. This chain joins TRBV7-7 and TRBJ2-7, with TRBD2 matching 10 bases. Germline V gives CDR1 SSHAT, CDR2 FNYEAQ (reference sequence). The CDR3 is 15 amino acids. The variable domain in full, completed from reference TRBV7-7 and TRBJ2-7, reads GAGVSQSPRYKVTKRGQDVTLRCDPISSHATLYWYQQALGQGPEFLTYFNYEAQPDKSGLPSDRFSAERPEGSISTLTIQRTEQRDSAMYRCASSPGLAGAYEQYFGPGTRLTVT.

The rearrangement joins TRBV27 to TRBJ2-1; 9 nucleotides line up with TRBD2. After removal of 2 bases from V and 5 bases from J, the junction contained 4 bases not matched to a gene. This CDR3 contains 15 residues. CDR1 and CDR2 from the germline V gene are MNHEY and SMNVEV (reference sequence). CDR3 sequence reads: CASSLGLARHNEQFF. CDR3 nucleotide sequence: TGTGCCAGCAGTTTAGGACTAGCGAGGCACAATGAGCAGTTCTTC.

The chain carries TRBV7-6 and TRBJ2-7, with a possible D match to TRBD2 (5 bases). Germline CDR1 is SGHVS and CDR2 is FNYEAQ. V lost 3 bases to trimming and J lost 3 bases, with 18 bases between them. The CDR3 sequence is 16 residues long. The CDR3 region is CASSFRGGRVIYEQYF. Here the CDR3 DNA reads TGTGCCAGCAGCTTTCGGGGTGGCAGAGTCATCTACGAGCAGTACTTC. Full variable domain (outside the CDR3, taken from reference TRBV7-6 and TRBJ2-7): GAGVSQSPRYKVTKRGQDVALRCDPISGHVSLYWYRQALGQGPEFLTYFNYEAQQDKSGLPNDRFSAERPEGSISTLTIQRTEQRDSAMYRCASSFRGGRVIYEQYFGPGTRLTVT.

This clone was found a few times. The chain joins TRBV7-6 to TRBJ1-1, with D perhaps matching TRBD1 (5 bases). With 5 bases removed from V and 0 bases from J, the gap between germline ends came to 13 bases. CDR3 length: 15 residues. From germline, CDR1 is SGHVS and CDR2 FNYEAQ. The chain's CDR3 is CASSPREGMNTEAFF. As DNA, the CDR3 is TGTGCCAGCAGCCCCCGGGAGGGGATGAACACTGAAGCTTTCTTT.

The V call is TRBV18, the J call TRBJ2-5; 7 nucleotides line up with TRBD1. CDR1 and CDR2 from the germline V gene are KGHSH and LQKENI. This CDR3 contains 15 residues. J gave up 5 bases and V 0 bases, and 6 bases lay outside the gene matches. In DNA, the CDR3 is TGTGCCAGCTCACCACCGAGTCTCAGGGGGGAGACCCAGTACTTC. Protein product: CASSPPSLRGETQYF.

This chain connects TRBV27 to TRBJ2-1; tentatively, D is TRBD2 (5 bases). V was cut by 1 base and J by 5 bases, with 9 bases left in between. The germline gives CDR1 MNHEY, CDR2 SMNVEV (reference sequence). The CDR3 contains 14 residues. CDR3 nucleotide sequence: TGTGCCAGCAGTTTATTCTCCGGGGACAATGAGCAGTTCTTC. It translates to CASSLFSGDNEQFF.

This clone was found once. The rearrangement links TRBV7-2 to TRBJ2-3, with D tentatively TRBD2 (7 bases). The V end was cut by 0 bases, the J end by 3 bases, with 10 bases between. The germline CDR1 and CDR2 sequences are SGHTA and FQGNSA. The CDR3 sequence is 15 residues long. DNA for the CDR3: TGTGCCAGCAGCTTAGCGGGGGGGCCGACAGATACGCAGTATTTT. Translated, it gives CASSLAGGPTDTQYF.

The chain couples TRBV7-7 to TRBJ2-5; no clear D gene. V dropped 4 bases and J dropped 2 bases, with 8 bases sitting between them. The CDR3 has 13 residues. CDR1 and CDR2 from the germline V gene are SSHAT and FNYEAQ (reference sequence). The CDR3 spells CASSSIAQETQYF. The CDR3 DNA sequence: TGTGCCAGCAGCTCAATAGCTCAAGAGACCCAGTACTTC.

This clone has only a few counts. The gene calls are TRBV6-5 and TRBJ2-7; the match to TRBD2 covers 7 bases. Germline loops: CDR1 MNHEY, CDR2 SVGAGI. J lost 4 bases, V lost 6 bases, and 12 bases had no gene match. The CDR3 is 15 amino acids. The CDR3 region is CASRGGSGNLYEQYF. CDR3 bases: TGTGCCAGCAGAGGCGGGAGCGGAAACTTGTACGAGCAGTACTTC.

The DNA of the CDR3 is TGTGCCAGCAGCTTCCTTAGCGGGGGGTTAACCTACGAGCAGTACTTC. Its translation: CASSFLSGGLTYEQYF. The rearrangement links TRBV11-2 to TRBJ2-5; 10 bases are a match to TRBD2. The J call may not be correct, given that the DNA end is closer to TRBJ2-7. CDR3 length: 16 amino acids. Per the germline V gene, CDR1 is SGHAT and CDR2 is FQNNGV.

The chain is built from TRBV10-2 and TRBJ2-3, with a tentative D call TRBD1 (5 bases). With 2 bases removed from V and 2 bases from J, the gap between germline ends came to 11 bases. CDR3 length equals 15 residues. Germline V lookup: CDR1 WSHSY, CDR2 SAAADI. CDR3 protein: CASSERTSNTDTQYF. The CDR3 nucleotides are TGCGCCAGCAGTGAGCGGACATCCAACACAGATACGCAGTATTTT.

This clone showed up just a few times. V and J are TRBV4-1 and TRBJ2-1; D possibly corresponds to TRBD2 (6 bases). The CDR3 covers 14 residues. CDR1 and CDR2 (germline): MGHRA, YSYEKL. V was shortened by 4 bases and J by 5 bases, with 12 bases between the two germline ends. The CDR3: CASSRTGSHNEQFF. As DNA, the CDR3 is TGCGCCAGCAGCCGTACCGGGAGTCACAATGAGCAGTTCTTC.

CDR3 in amino acids: CASSASGGAADTQYF. DNA for the CDR3: TGTGCCAGCAGCGCAAGCGGGGGGGCGGCAGATACGCAGTATTTT. This chain links TRBV9 with TRBJ2-3; 10 bases are shared with TRBD2. The V gene's germline CDR1 is SGDLS and CDR2 YYNGEE. V gave up 3 bases and J gave up 4 bases; unmatched junction bases: 5. CDR3 size: 15 residues.

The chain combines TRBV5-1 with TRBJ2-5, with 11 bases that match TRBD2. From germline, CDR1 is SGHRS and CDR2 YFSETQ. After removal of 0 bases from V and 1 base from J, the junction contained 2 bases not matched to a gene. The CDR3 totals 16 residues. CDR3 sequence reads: CASSLGGTSGQETQYF. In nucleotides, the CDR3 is TGCGCCAGCAGCTTGGGCGGGACTAGCGGCCAAGAGACCCAGTACTTC.

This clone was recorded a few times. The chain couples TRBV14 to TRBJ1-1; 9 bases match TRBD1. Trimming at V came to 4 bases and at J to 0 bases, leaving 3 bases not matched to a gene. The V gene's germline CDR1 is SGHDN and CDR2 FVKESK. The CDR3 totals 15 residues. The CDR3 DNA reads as TGTGCCAGCAGCCTACAGGGGGCCGTGAACACTGAAGCTTTCTTT. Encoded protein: CASSLQGAVNTEAFF.

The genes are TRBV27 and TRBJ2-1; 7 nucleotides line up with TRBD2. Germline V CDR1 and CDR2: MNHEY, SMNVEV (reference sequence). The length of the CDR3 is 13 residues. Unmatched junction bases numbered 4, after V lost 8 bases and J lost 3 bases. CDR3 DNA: TGTGCCAGCCGGCGGGGGAACTACAATGAGCAGTTCTTC. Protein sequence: CASRRGNYNEQFF.

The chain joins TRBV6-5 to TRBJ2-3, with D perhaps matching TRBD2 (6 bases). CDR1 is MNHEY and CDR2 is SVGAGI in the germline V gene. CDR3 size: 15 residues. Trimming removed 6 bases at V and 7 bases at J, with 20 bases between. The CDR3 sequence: CASRLGLMGLHTQYF. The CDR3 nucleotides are TGTGCCAGCAGGCTAGGACTAATGGGCTTACATACGCAGTATTTT.

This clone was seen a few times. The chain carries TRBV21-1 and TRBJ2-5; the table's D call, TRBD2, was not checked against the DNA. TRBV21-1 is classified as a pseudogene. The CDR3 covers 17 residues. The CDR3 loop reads CASSKKTSGANRETQYF. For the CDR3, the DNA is TGTGCCAGCAGCAAAAAGACTAGCGGGGCCAACCGGGAGACCCAGTACTTC.